The TCR beta chain under discussion was sequenced for a study of cytomegalovirus exposure and HLA in healthy donors. The CDR3 length is 18 residues. V was shortened by 0 bases and J by 4 bases, with 21 bases between the two germline ends. Germline V gene sequence: CDR1 LGHNA, CDR2 YNFKEQ. Assay: immunoSEQ multiplex PCR; the TCRdb copy retains only in-frame clones and omits some. The sample has some 250,000 clones, about 86% seen once. The TCR comes from a woman in her 30s in good health and CMV-seropositive. Sequencing was carried out using PBMCs. This rearrangement joins TRBV4-2 to TRBJ1-2; no clear D gene. The CDR3 DNA sequence: TGTGCCAGCAGCCAAGACAGTAGTTCAGGTGCAGACCTCTATGGCTACACCTTC. As protein: CASSQDSSSGADLYGYTF.